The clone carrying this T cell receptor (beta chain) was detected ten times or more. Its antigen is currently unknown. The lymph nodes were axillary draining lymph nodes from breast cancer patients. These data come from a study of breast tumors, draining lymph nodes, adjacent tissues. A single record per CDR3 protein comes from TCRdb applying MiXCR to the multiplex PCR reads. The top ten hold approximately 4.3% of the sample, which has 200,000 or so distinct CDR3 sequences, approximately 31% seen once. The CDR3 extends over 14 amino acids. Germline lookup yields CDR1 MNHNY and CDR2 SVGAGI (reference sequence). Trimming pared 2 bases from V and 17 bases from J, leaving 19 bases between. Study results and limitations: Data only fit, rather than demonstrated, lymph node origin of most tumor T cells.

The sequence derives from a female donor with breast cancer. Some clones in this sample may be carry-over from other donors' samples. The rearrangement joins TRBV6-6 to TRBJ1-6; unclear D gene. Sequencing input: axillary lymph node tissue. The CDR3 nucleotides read TGTGCCAGCAGTTACCCTAAGGACGGACTAGAGGTCCACTTT. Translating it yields CASSYPKDGLEVHF.